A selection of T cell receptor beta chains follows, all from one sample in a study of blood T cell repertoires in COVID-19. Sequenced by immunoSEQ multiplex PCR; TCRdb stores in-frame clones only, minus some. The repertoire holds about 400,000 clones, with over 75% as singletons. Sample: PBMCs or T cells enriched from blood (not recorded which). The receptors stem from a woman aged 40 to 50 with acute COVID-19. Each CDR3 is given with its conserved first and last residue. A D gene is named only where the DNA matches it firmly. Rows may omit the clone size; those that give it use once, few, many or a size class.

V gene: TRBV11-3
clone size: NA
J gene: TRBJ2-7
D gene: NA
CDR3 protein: CASSLLPWEQYF
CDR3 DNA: TGTGCCAGCAGCCTACTCCCGTGGGAGCAGTACTTC

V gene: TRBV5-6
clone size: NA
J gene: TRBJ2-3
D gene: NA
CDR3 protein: CASSLVGASADTQYF
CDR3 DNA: TGTGCCAGCAGCTTAGTGGGGGCGAGTGCAGATACGCAGTATTTT

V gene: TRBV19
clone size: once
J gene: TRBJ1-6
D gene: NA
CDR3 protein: CASSIGGAPLHF
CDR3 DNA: TGTGCCAGTAGTATAGGCGGCGCACCCCTCCACTTT

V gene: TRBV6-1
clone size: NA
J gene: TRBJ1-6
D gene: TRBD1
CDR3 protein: CASSDGTGEAPLHF
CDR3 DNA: TGTGCCAGCAGTGATGGGACAGGGGAGGCACCCCTCCACTTT

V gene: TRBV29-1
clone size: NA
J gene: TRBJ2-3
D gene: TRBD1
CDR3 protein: CSVVSGQGTDTQYF
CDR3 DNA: TGCAGCGTTGTATCGGGACAGGGTACAGATACGCAGTATTTT

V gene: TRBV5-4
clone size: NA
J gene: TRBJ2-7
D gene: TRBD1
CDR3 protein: CASSLSPGQGVHEQYF
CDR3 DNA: TGTGCCAGCAGCTTGTCCCCGGGACAGGGTGTCCACGAGCAGTACTTC

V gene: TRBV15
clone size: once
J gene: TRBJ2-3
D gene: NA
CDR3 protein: CATSREVFGTTDTQYF
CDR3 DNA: TGTGCCACCAGCAGAGAAGTTTTTGGCACCACAGATACGCAGTATTTT

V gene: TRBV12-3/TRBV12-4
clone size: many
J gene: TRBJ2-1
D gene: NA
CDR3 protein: CASSLWQNNEQFF
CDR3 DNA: TGTGCCAGCAGTTTATGGCAGAACAATGAGCAGTTCTTC

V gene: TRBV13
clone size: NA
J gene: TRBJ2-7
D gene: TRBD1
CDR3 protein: CASSHGTGVGQYF
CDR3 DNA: TGTGCCAGCAGCCACGGGACAGGGGTTGGGCAGTACTTC

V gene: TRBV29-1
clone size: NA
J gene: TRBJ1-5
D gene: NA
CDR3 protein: CSVGGGDSNQPQHF
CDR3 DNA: TGCAGCGTTGGAGGGGGGGATAGCAATCAGCCCCAGCATTTT

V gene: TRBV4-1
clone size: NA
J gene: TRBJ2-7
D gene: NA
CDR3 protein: CASSQELGASYEQYF
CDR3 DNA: TGCGCCAGCAGCCAAGAACTGGGGGCCTCCTACGAGCAGTACTTC

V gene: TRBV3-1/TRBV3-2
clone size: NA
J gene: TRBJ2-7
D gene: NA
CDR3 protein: CASSNSGTNKYEQYF
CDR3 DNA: TGTGCCAGCAGCAACTCCGGGACAAATAAGTACGAGCAGTACTTC

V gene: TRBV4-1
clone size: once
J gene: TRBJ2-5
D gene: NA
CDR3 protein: CASSQLGLTQETQYF
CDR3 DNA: TGCGCCAGCAGCCAACTTGGACTGACTCAAGAGACCCAGTACTTC

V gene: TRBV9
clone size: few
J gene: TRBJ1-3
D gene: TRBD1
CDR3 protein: CASSADRAFGNTIYF
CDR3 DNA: TGTGCCAGCAGCGCCGACAGGGCCTTTGGAAACACCATATATTTT

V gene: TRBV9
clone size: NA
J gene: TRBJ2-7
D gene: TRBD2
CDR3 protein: CASSVDGTSLYEQYF
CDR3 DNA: TGTGCCAGCAGCGTAGATGGGACTAGCCTCTACGAGCAGTACTTC

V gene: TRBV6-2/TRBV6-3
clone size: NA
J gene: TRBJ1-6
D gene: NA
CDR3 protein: CASSPAPGSPLHF
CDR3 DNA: TGTGCCAGCAGCCCTGCGCCGGGTTCACCCCTCCACTTT

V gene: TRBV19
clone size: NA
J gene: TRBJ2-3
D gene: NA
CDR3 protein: CASSISGVSTDTQYF
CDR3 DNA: TGTGCCAGTAGTATTTCGGGGGTCAGCACAGATACGCAGTATTTT

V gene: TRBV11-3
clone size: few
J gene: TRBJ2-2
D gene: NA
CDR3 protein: CASSLNRGGGELFF
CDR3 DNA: TGTGCCAGCAGCTTAAACAGGGGAGGCGGGGAGCTGTTTTTT

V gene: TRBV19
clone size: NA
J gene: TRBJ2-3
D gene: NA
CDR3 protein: CASRGGLADTQYF
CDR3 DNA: TGTGCCAGTAGGGGGGGGCTAGCGGATACGCAGTATTTT

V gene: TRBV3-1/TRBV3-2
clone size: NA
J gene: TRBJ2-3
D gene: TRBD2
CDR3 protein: CASSQTVIAGLEYF
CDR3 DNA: TGTGCCAGCAGCCAAACTGTCATAGCGGGTCTGGAGTATTTT

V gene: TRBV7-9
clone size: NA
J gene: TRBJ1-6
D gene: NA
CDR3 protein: CASSFSDNSPLHF
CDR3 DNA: TGTGCCAGCAGCTTTTCAGATAATTCACCCCTCCACTTT

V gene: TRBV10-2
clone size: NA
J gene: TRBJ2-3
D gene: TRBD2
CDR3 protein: CASRGTSGGVDTQYF
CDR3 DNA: TGCGCCAGCAGAGGGACTAGCGGGGGGGTTGATACGCAGTATTTT

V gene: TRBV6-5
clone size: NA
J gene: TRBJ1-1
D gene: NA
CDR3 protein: CASSRGATEAFF
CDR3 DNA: TGTGCCAGCAGCCGGGGGGCGACTGAAGCTTTCTTT

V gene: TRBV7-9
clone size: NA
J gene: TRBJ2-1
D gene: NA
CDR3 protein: CASKARDEQFF
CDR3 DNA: TGTGCCAGCAAGGCTCGGGATGAGCAGTTCTTC

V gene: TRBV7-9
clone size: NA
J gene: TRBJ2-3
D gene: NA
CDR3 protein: CASTELGLESDTQYF
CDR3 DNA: TGTGCCAGTACTGAACTGGGGCTAGAGAGCGATACGCAGTATTTT

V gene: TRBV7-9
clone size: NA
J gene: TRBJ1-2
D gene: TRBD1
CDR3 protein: CASSAQGPHYGYTF
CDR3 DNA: TGTGCCAGCAGTGCACAGGGGCCCCACTATGGCTACACCTTC

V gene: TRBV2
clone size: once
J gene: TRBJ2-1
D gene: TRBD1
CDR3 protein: CASSAWGQAGNEQFF
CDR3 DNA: TGTGCCAGCAGTGCCTGGGGACAGGCTGGCAATGAGCAGTTCTTC

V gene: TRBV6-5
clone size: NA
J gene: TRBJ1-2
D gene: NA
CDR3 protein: CASSRGEDLYGYTF
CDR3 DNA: TGTGCCAGCAGTCGGGGGGAGGACCTCTATGGCTACACCTTC

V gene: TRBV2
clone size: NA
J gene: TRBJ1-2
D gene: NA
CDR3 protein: CASSLQAYGYTF
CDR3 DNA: TGTGCCAGCAGTCTACAGGCGTATGGCTACACCTTC

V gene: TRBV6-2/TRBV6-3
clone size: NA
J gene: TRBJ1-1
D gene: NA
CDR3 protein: CASSPNRQTLNTEAFF
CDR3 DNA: TGTGCCAGCAGCCCCAATCGACAGACCCTGAACACTGAAGCTTTCTTT

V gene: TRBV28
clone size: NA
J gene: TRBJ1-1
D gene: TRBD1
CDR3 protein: CASRLTGFNTEAFF
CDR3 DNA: TGTGCCAGCAGGCTGACAGGGTTCAACACTGAAGCTTTCTTT

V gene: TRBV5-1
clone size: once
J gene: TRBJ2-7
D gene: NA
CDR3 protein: CASSPRDRPDSYEQYF
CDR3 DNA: TGCGCCAGCAGCCCCCGAGACAGGCCCGACTCCTACGAGCAGTACTTC

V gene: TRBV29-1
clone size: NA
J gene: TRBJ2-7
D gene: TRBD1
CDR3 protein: CSVDFSHRGGEQYF
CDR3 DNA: TGCAGCGTTGACTTCTCTCACAGGGGCGGCGAGCAGTACTTC

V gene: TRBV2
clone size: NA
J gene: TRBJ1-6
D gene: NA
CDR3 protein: CASSDNLSPLHF
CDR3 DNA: TGTGCCAGCAGTGATAACTTATCACCCCTCCACTTT

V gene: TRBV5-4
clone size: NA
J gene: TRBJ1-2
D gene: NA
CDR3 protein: CASSLAGGNFYGYTF
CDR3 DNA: TGTGCCAGCAGCTTGGCCGGGGGGAATTTCTATGGCTACACCTTC

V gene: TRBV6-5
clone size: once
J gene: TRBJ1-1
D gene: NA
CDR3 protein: CASRQRAALTGAFF
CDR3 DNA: TGTGCCAGCAGGCAGCGGGCAGCTCTGACTGGAGCTTTCTTT

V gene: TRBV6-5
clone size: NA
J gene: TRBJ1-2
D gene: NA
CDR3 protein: CASSWGGAGYGYTF
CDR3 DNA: TGTGCCAGCAGCTGGGGGGGCGCGGGCTATGGCTACACCTTC

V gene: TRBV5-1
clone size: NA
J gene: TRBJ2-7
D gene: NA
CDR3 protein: CASSSGQTLYEQYF
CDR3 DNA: TGCGCCAGCAGCTCCGGACAAACACTTTACGAGCAGTACTTC

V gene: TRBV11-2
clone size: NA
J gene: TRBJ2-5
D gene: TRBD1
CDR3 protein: CASSSVGGTGYQETQYF
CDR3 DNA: TGTGCCAGCAGCTCCGTAGGGGGGACAGGGTACCAAGAGACCCAGTACTTC

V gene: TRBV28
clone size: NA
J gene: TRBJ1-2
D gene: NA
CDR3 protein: CASRNGQGTTNYGYTF
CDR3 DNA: TGTGCCAGCAGAAATGGGCAGGGGACAACTAACTATGGCTACACCTTC

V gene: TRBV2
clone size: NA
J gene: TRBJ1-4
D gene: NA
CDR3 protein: CASTSGGEGMKLFF
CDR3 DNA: TGTGCCAGCACCTCCGGAGGGGAGGGGATGAAACTGTTTTTT

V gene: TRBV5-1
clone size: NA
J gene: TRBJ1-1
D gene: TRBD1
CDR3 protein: CASSFRAGGWNTEAFF
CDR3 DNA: TGCGCCAGCAGCTTTCGTGCAGGGGGCTGGAACACTGAAGCTTTCTTT

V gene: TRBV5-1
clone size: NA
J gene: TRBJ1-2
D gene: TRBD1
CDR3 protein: CASRSDPGQGAGGYTF
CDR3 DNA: TGCGCCAGCAGATCTGATCCGGGACAGGGGGCCGGTGGCTACACCTTC

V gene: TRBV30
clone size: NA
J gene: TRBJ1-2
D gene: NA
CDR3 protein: CAWSVWRYGYTF
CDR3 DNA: TGTGCCTGGAGTGTATGGAGGTATGGCTACACCTTC

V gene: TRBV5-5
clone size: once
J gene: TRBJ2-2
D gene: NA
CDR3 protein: CASSFPSGNGELFF
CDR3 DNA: TGTGCCAGCAGCTTCCCGTCGGGTAACGGGGAGCTGTTTTTT

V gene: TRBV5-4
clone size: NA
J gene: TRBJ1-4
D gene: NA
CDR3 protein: CASSLVGAGTNEKLFF
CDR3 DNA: TGTGCCAGCAGCTTGGTGGGGGCAGGGACGAATGAAAAACTGTTTTTT

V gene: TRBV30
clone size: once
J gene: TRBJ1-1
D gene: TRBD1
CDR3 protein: CAWSRDSRTEAFF
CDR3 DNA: TGTGCCTGGAGCCGGGACAGTAGAACTGAAGCTTTCTTT

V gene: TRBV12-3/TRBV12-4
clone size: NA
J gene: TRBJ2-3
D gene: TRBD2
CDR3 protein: CASSPRVAGTQYF
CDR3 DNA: TGTGCCAGCAGCCCCCGTGTAGCGGGGACGCAGTATTTT

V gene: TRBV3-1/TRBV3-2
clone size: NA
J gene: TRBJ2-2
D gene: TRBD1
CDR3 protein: CASRDRGITGELFF
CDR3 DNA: TGTGCCAGCCGGGACAGGGGGATCACCGGGGAGCTGTTTTTT

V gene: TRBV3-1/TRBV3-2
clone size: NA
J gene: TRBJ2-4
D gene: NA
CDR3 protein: CASSRGRVDIQYF
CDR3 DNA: TGTGCCAGCAGCCGCGGGCGCGTTGACATTCAGTACTTC

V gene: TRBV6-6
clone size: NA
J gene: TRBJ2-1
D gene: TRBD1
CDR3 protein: CASSPLGQGALNEQFF
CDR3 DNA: TGTGCCAGCAGCCCACTAGGGCAGGGGGCGCTGAATGAGCAGTTCTTC

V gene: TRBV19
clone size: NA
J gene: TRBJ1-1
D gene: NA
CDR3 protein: CASSTTGSWAEAFF
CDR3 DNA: TGTGCCAGTAGTACAACAGGGAGCTGGGCTGAAGCTTTCTTT